A single sample gave rise to the 13 T cell receptor beta chains below, sequenced in a study of TIL therapy for anti-PD-1-resistant metastatic lung cancer. The immunoSEQ assay was v3. Profiling relied on immunoSEQ multiplex PCR, and the TCRdb table lists in-frame clones only, not all of them. The top ten hold approximately 7% of the sample, which has 9,500 to 15,000 clones, roughly 60% seen once. The time point was: pre-treatment sample, taken before nivolumab and TIL therapy. The tumor samples were excised metastases, mostly pleural nodules or supraclavicular lymph nodes. Material: tumor tissue, obtained at baseline. The receptors were sampled from a person between 25 and 80 years old with non-small cell lung cancer.

The chain employs TRBV4-1 and TRBJ2-6; D call uncertain. Germline V gene sequence: CDR1 MGHRA, CDR2 YSYEKL. The CDR3 totals 15 residues. Trimming removed 3 bases from V and 4 bases from J, with 10 bases in between. In nucleotides, the CDR3 is TGCGCCAGCAGCCATTTAGCTGCAGGGGCCAACGTCCTGACTTTC. As protein: CASSHLAAGANVLTF.

The rearrangement joins TRBV19 to TRBJ2-1, with TRBD1 identical over 7 bases. The J segment lost 6 bases and the V segment lost 5 bases, leaving 7 bases of the junction unmatched. The CDR3 runs to 14 residues. Per germline, CDR1 LNHDA and CDR2 SQIVND (reference sequence). The CDR3 nucleotides are TGTGCCAGTAGTTGGGGACAGCCGGTCAATGAGCAGTTCTTC. It codes for CASSWGQPVNEQFF.

This clone has just one count. This chain links TRBV10-3 with TRBJ1-2; D unclear. CDR3 size: 12 residues. Germline values: CDR1 ENHRY, CDR2 SYGVKD. V lost 2 bases, J lost 2 bases, and 3 bases lay in between. The CDR3 loop is CAISEGNYGYTF. The CDR3 DNA reads TGTGCCATCAGTGAGGGAAACTATGGCTACACCTTC.

The V and J genes are TRBV29-1 and TRBJ2-1; 9 positions match TRBD2. J lost 9 bases, V lost 5 bases, and 11 bases had no gene match. CDR1 and CDR2 (germline): SQVTM, ANQGSEA. The length of the CDR3 is 14 residues. For the CDR3, the DNA is TGCAGCGTTTACTTAGCGGGGGCTACGGCTGAGCAGTTCTTC. This sequence encodes CSVYLAGATAEQFF.

In its sample, this clone was seen a few times. V is TRBV6-6 and J is TRBJ1-3; D unresolved. The germline gives CDR1 MNHNY, CDR2 SVGAGI (reference sequence). The CDR3 runs to 13 residues. The V end lost 10 bases, the J end lost 4 bases, and 14 bases lay between the germline ends. Written as DNA, the CDR3 is TGTGCCACCACACCTAAAACGGGAAACACCATATATTTT. Translation: CATTPKTGNTIYF.

By share, this clone counts as large. The J gene is TRBJ1-5, the V gene TRBV5-6; no definite D call. Germline assignment: CDR1 SGHDT and CDR2 YYEEEE. Trimming stripped 2 bases from V and 1 base from J, with 1 base between. CDR3 length equals 12 residues. The CDR3 spells CASSFSNQPQHF. The CDR3 DNA is TGTGCCAGCAGCTTCAGCAATCAGCCCCAGCATTTT.

The gene calls are TRBV25-1 and TRBJ2-7; a possible D gene is TRBD2 (5 bases). The germline CDR1 and CDR2 sequences are MGHDK and SYGVNS. Trimming pared 4 bases from V and 1 base from J, leaving 14 bases between. The CDR3 is 15 residues long. DNA for the CDR3: TGTGCCAGCAGTGGGTTAGGGAGTGAGTCCTACGAGCAGTACTTC. This sequence encodes CASSGLGSESYEQYF.

This clone appeared a few times. The V call is TRBV15, the J call TRBJ2-5; TRBD2 might be the D (5 bases). The CDR3 is 12 amino acids. The germline V gene encodes CDR1 LNHNV and CDR2 YYDKDF (reference sequence). The V end was cut by 3 bases, the J end by 7 bases, with 9 bases between. The CDR3 nucleotides read TGTGCCACCAGCAGGGGTGGAGGGACCCAGTACTTC. Protein: CATSRGGGTQYF.

This chain uses TRBV4-1 with TRBJ1-1; 8 bases line up with TRBD1. V lost 3 bases to trimming and J lost 4 bases; unmatched junction nucleotides: 4. The germline CDR1 and CDR2 sequences are MGHRA and YSYEKL. The CDR3 loop spans 14 amino acids. This chain's CDR3 is CASSQDTGGTEAFF. The CDR3, as DNA: TGCGCCAGCAGCCAGGACACAGGGGGCACTGAAGCTTTCTTT.

This clone has a handful of counts. The chain uses TRBV29-1 and TRBJ2-2; D may be TRBD2 (5 bases). This CDR3 comprises 15 residues. Germline V gene lookup returns CDR1 SQVTM and CDR2 ANQGSEA. The V gene lost 3 bases and the J gene lost 2 bases, with 13 bases spanning the gap. CDR3 in amino acids: CSVEWAGRNTGELFF. CDR3 DNA: TGCAGCGTTGAGTGGGCGGGTAGAAACACCGGGGAGCTGTTTTTT.

The chain recombines TRBV6-5 with TRBJ1-1, with 12 bases identical to TRBD1. The trim removed 7 bases at V and 4 bases at J, leaving 4 bases unmatched. CDR1 and CDR2 from the germline V gene are MNHEY and SVGAGI. The CDR3 is 14 amino acids. In DNA, the CDR3 is TGTGCCAGCAAACCGGGACAGGGGGCCACTGAAGCTTTCTTT. This codes for CASKPGQGATEAFF.

The chain recombines TRBV10-2 with TRBJ2-7; 14 nucleotides agree with TRBD2. Trimming at V came to 3 bases and at J to 8 bases, leaving 9 bases not matched to a gene. Germline CDR1 WSHSY, CDR2 SAAADI. This CDR3 region has 16 residues. As DNA, the CDR3 is TGCGCCAGCAGTGAAACTCCGGGACTAGCGGGAGTCAAGCAGTACTTC. Amino acid sequence: CASSETPGLAGVKQYF.

The V call is TRBV15, the J call TRBJ2-1; 9 bases match TRBD2. CDR1 is LNHNV, CDR2 YYDKDF, per germline (reference sequence). CDR3 length equals 16 residues. The trim removed 0 bases at V and 7 bases at J, leaving 7 bases unmatched. CDR3 coding DNA: TGTGCCACCAGCAGAGATCAGAGTAGCGGGAGTAATGAGCAGTTCTTC. Translating gives CATSRDQSSGSNEQFF.